The text below deals with one T cell receptor (beta chain). Its specificity is unknown. V was cut by 4 bases and J by 5 bases, with 17 bases left in between. The CDR3 has 15 residues. The germline CDR1 and CDR2 sequences are SEHNR and FQNEAQ (reference sequence). This record comes from a study of vaccination and CD4 T cells after COVID-19. The treatment is: approximately 9-day PBMC culture with coronavirus spike peptide pools or control peptides (ViraFEST assay). It was before the COVID-19 pandemic (2011-2018) that the unexposed donor's CD4+ T cells were collected. Points from the study as a whole: Recorded median SARS-CoV-2-reactive clonotype numbers increased from around 21 to 38 without reaching significance.

Cultured CD4+ T cells had their DNA profiled by the Oncomine TCR Beta short-read assay. Investigators obtained genomic DNA by extraction from cultured CD4+ T cells. A single record per CDR3 protein comes from TCRdb applying MiXCR to the PCR reads. Of 8,000 to 9,500 distinct CDR3 sequences detected, about 32% appear once; the ten largest clones hold 25% to 30%. This TCR was recovered from a human donor in good health. V and J are TRBV7-9 and TRBJ1-2; D is undetermined. Sequenced material: CD4+ T cells from blood, cultured in vitro. For the CDR3, the DNA is TGTGCCAGCAGCTCAAGTACCGGGTCATTTTATGGCTACACCTTC. Translated: CASSSSTGSFYGYTF.